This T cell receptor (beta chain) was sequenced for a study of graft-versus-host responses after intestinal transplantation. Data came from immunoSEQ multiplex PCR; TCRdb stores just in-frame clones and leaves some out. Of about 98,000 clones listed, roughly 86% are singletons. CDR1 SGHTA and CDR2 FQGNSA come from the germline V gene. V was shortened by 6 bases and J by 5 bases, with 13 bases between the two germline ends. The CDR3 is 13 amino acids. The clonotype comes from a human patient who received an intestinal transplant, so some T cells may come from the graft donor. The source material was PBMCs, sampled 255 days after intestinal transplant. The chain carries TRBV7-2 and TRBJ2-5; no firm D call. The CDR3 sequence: CASSPERWETQYF. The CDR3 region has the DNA TGTGCCAGCAGTCCGGAAAGGTGGGAGACCCAGTACTTC.